The sequence of this TCR beta chain was determined in a study of blood T cell repertoires in COVID-19. Methods used by the authors: Using reference gene primer amplification, nucleated cell counts were estimated. The assay was immunoSEQ multiplex PCR, and TCRdb's table has in-frame clones only and misses some. V, J and clone size are those of that table, while D and trimming were read from the DNA. The top ten clones hold roughly 4.5% of a sample with roughly 56,000 clones, 90% to 95% of them seen once. The CDR3 runs to 13 residues. Germline assignment: CDR1 SGHDT and CDR2 YYEEEE. The ends lost 2 bases at V and 8 bases at J; junction bases unmatched: 6.

V is TRBV5-6 and J is TRBJ1-2, with 7 bases identical to TRBD1. Sequenced sample: peripheral blood. This clonotype was sampled from a man aged 50 or older with active COVID-19. CDR3 bases: TGTGCCAGCAGCTTTTATCAGGGGGGAGGCTACACCTTC. As protein: CASSFYQGGGYTF. The variable domain in full, with the rest retrieved from reference TRBV5-6 and TRBJ1-2, is DAGVTQSPTHLIKTRGQQVTLRCSPKSGHDTVSWYQQALGQGPQFIFQYYEEEERQRGNFPDRFSGHQFPNYSSELNVNALLLGDSALYLCASSFYQGGGYTFGSGTRLTVV.